This TCR beta chain was profiled in a study of T cell responses to AZD1222 COVID-19 vaccine. Study in general: Doses given second, at about 4 or about 12 weeks, were pooled.

On this clone itself: Its target is unknown.

J lost 4 bases, V lost 1 base, and 1 base had no gene match. The CDR3 extends over 13 amino acids. In germline, CDR1 is LGHDT, CDR2 YNNKEL (reference sequence). Only in-frame clones appear in the TCRdb table, and some are missing; sequencing was by immunoSEQ multiplex PCR. This table has roughly 35,000 clones, 80% to 90% appearing once. Study-wide results and limits: Clonal diversity may have been underestimated in mostly white British donors.

The source of this sequence is an adult in good health. The gene calls are TRBV3-1 (or the pseudogene TRBV3-2) and TRBJ2-7; 7 bases match TRBD1. The sample in question was peripheral blood, obtained on day 0 of AZD1222 vaccination. CDR3: CASSQGTGYEQYF. CDR3 DNA: TGTGCCAGCAGCCAAGGGACAGGATACGAGCAGTACTTC.